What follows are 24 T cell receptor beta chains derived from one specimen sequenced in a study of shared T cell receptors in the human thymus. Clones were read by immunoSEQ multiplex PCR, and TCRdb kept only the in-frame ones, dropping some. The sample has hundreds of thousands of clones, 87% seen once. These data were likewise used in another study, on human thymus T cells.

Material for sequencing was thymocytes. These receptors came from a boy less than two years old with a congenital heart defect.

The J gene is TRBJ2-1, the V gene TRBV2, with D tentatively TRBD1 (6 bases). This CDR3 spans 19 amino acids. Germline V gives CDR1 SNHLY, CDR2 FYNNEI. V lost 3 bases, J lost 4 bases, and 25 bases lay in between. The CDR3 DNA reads TGTGCCAGCAGTGAGAGTCCCCACAGGGTGAGGGGGAGATACAATGAGCAGTTCTTC. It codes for CASSESPHRVRGRYNEQFF.

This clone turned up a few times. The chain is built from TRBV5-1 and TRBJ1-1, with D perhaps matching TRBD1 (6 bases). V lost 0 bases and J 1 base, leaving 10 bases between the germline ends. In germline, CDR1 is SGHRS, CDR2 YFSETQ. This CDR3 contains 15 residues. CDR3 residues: CASSLGTGSNTEAFF. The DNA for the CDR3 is TGCGCCAGCAGCTTGGGTACAGGGTCGAACACTGAAGCTTTCTTT.

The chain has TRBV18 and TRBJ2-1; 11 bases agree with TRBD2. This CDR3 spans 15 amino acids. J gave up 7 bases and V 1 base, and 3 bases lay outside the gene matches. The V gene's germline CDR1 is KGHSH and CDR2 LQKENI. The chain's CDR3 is CASSPRRLAGNEQFF. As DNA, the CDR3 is TGTGCCAGCTCACCACGGAGACTAGCGGGGAATGAGCAGTTCTTC. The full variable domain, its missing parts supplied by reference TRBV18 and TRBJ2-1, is NAGVMQNPRHLVRRRGQEARLRCSPMKGHSHVYWYRQLPEEGLKFMVYLQKENIIDESGMPKERFSAEFPKEGPSILRIQQVVRGDSAAYFCASSPRRLAGNEQFFGPGTRLTVL.

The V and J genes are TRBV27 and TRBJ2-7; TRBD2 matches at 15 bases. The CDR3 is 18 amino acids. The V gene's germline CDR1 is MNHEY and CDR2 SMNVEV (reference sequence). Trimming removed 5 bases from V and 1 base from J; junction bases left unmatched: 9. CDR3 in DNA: TGTGCCAGCAGTATCCGGGGACTAGCGGGAGGAGGATCCTACGAGCAGTACTTC. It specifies CASSIRGLAGGGSYEQYF.

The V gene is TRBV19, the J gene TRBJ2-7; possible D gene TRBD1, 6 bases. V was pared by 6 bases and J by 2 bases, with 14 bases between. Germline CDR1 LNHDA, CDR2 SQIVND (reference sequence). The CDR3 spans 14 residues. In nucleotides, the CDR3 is TGTGCCAGTAGCACCGGACAGAGGGCCTACGAGCAGTACTTC. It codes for CASSTGQRAYEQYF. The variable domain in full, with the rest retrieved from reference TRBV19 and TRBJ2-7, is DGGITQSPKYLFRKEGQNVTLSCEQNLNHDAMYWYRQDPGQGLRLIYYSQIVNDFQKGDIAEGYSVSREKKESFPLTVTSAQKNPTAFYLCASSTGQRAYEQYFGPGTRLTVT.

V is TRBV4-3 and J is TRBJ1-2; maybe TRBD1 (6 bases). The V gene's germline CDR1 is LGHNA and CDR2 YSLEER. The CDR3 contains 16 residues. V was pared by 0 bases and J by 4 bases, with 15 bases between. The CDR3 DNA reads TGCGCCAGCAGCCAAGATTGGGGACATCAGGCCTATGGCTACACCTTC. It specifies CASSQDWGHQAYGYTF.

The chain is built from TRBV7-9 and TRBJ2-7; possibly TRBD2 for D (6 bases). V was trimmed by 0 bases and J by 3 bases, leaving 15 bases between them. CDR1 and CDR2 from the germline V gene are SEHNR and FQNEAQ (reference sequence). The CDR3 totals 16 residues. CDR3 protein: CASSLASGVRIYEQYF. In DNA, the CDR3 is TGTGCCAGCAGCTTAGCTTCGGGGGTGAGGATCTACGAGCAGTACTTC.

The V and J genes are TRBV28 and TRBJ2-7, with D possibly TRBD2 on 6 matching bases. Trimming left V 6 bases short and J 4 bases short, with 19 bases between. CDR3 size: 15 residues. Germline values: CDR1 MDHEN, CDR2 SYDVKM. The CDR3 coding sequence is TGTGCCAGCAGAGGGACTCCCCGAGCGCCGTACGAGCAGTACTTC. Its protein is CASRGTPRAPYEQYF.

The CDR3 region is CASSPLDRGYGYTF. The CDR3 DNA reads as TGTGCCAGCAGCCCCCTAGACAGGGGTTATGGCTACACCTTC. The rearrangement joins TRBV7-2 to TRBJ1-2; 8 bases are shared with TRBD1. Germline V gene lookup returns CDR1 SGHTA and CDR2 FQGNSA. J was trimmed by 5 bases and V by 5 bases; bases with no gene match: 7. CDR3 length: 14 residues. The full variable domain, its missing parts supplied by reference TRBV7-2 and TRBJ1-2, is GAGVSQSPSNKVTEKGKDVELRCDPISGHTALYWYRQSLGQGLEFLIYFQGNSAPDKSGLPSDRFSAERTGGSVSTLTIQRTQQEDSAVYLCASSPLDRGYGYTFGSGTRLTVV.

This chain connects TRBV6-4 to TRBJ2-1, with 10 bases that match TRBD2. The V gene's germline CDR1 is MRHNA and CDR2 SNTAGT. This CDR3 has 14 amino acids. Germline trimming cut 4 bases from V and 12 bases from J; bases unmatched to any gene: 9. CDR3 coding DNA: TGTGCCAGCAGTGGGTCTAGCGGGGGCCAGCCGCAGTTCTTC. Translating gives CASSGSSGGQPQFF.

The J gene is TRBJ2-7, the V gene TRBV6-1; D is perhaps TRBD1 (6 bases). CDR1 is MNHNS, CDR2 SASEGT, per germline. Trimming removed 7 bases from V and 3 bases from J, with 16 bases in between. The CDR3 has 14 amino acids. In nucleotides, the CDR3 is TGTGCCAGCACCCCACGACAGGTAGGCTACGAGCAGTACTTC. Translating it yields CASTPRQVGYEQYF.

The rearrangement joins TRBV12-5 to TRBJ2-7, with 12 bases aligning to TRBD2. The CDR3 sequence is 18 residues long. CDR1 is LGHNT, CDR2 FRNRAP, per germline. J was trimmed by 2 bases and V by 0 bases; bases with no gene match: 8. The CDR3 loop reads CASGLVASGRAEAYEQYF. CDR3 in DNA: TGTGCTAGTGGTTTGGTGGCTAGCGGGAGGGCCGAAGCCTACGAGCAGTACTTC.

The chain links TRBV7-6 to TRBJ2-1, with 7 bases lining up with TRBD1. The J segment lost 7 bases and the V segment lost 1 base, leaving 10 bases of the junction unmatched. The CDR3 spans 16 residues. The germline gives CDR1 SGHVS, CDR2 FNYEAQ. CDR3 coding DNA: TGTGCCAGCAGCTTAGTAGCAGGGGGTAAAGTTAATGAGCAGTTCTTC. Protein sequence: CASSLVAGGKVNEQFF.

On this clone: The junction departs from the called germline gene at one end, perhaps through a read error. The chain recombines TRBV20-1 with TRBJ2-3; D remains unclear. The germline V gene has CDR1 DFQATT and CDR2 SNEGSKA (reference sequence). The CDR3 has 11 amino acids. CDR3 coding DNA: TGCAGTGTTAGAGTAGAAGATACGCAGTATTTT. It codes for CSVRVEDTQYF.

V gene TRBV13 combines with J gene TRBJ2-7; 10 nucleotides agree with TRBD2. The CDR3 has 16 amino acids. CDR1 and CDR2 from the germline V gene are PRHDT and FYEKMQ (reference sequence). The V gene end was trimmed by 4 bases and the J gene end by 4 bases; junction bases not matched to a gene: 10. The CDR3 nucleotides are TGTGCCAGCAGCTCCAGCGGGAGGGCGGGTGTATACGAGCAGTACTTC. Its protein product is CASSSSGRAGVYEQYF.

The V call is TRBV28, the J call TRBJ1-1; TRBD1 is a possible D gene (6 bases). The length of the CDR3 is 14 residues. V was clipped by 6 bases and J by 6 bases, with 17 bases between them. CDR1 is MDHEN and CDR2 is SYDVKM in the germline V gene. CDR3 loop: CASSRTGFLPEAFF. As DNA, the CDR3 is TGTGCCAGCAGCCGCACAGGGTTTTTGCCTGAAGCTTTCTTT.

Here the CDR3 reads CASSKGQGEETTEAFF. The CDR3 DNA reads as TGCGCCAGCAGCAAAGGACAGGGAGAAGAAACCACTGAAGCTTTCTTT. J is TRBJ1-1 and V is TRBV5-1; 8 bases fit TRBD1. CDR1 and CDR2 (germline): SGHRS, YFSETQ. The ends lost 4 bases at V and 4 bases at J; junction bases unmatched: 12. The CDR3 sequence is 16 residues long.

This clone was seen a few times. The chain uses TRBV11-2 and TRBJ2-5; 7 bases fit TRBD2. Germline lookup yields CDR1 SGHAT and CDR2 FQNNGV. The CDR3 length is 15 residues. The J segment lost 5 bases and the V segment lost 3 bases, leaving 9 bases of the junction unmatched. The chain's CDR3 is CASSFPIGAGETQYF. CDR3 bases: TGTGCCAGCAGCTTTCCTATTGGAGCGGGGGAGACCCAGTACTTC. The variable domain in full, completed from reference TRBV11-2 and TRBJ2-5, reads EAGVAQSPRYKIIEKRQSVAFWCNPISGHATLYWYQQILGQGPKLLIQFQNNGVVDDSQLPKDRFSAERLKGVDSTLKIQPAKLEDSAVYLCASSFPIGAGETQYFGPGTRLLVL.

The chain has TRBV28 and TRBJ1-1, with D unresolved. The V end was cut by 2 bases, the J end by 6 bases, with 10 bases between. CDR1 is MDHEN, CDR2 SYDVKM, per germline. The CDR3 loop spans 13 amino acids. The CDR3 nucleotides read TGTGCCAGCAGTTTAGAGGGTTTTCCTGAAGCTTTCTTT. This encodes CASSLEGFPEAFF.

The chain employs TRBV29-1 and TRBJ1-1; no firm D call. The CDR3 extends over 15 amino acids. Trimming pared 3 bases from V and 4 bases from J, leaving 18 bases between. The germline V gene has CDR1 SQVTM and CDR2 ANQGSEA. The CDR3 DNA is TGCAGCGTTGAGTACCACAATTGGGGAGGCACTGAAGCTTTCTTT. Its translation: CSVEYHNWGGTEAFF.

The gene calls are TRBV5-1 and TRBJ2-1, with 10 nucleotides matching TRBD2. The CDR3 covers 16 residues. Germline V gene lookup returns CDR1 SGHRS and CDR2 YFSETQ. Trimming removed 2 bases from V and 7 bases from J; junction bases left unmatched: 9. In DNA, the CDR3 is TGCGCCAGCAGCTTCTCCGCTAGCGGGAGCCCGAATGAGCAGTTCTTC. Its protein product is CASSFSASGSPNEQFF.

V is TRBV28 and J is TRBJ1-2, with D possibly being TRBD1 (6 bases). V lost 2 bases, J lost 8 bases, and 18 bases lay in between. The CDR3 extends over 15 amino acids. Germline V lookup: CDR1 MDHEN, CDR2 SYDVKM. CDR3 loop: CASSLRRQQGGGYTF. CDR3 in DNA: TGTGCCAGCAGTTTACGGCGCCAACAGGGTGGCGGCTACACCTTC.

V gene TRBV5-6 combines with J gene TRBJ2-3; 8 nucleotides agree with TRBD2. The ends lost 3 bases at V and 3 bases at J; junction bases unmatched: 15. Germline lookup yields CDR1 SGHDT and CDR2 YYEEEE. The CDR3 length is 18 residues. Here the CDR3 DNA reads TGTGCCAGCAGCTCTGCTGGGGCTAGCGGGCAGATGACAGATACGCAGTATTTT. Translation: CASSSAGASGQMTDTQYF. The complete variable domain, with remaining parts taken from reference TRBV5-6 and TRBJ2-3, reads DAGVTQSPTHLIKTRGQQVTLRCSPKSGHDTVSWYQQALGQGPQFIFQYYEEEERQRGNFPDRFSGHQFPNYSSELNVNALLLGDSALYLCASSSAGASGQMTDTQYFGPGTRLTVL.

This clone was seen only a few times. CDR3 region: CASTRRDQGDEQYF. The DNA of the CDR3 is TGTGCCAGCACCCGAAGAGATCAGGGTGACGAGCAGTACTTC. The rearrangement uses TRBV5-6 and TRBJ2-7; tentatively, D is TRBD1 (5 bases). Trimming shortened V by 6 bases and J by 5 bases, and 18 bases separated the two germline ends. Germline V CDR1 and CDR2: SGHDT, YYEEEE. This CDR3 is built from 14 residues.